This T cell receptor (beta chain) derives from a study of patients and donors after allogeneic stem cell transplantation. Germline assignment: CDR1 LGHNT and CDR2 FRNRAP. The CDR3 spans 14 residues. Trimming left V 7 bases short and J 0 bases short, with 7 bases between. Using its own MiXCR run on the RT-PCR reads, TCRdb lists one record per CDR3 protein. The table includes tens of thousands of distinct CDR3 sequences, 25% to 35% detected once. The sequence came from a human donor who was either an allogeneic HSCT recipient or a stem cell or donor lymphocyte infusion donor (not recorded which). It is not recorded whose cells these are; they may come from a transplant donor. The V and J genes are TRBV12-5 and TRBJ2-6; D gene unclear. Sequenced material: blood, either unsorted or a sorted T cell fraction (not recorded which). CDR3: CASAERSGANVLTF. The CDR3, as DNA: TGTGCTAGTGCTGAACGCTCTGGGGCCAACGTCCTGACTTTC.